The 24 T cell receptor beta chains listed next were all sequenced from one sample in a study of blood T cells in healthy people across ages (dated by TCRdb to the mid-2010s). The method was 5' RACE. TCRdb names Illumina HiSeq 2500 as the instrument used. A second PCR of about 6 to 12 cycles was performed with a sample-barcoded 5' primer and a J-beta primer mix. The raw public data were reprocessed by TCRdb itself: fastp quality trimming at Q25, MiXCR clonotype calling, in-frame beta chains only. CDR3 protein sequences are deduplicated, and each keeps its most common genes and DNA. The sample data list 700,000 to 800,000 distinct CDR3 sequences, and roughly 43% of these were observed just once. 20% to 25% of the sample belongs to the ten largest clones. What was sequenced was blood. Source of these receptors: an older woman in good health.

The chain carries TRBV11-2 and TRBJ2-5; 8 bases are shared with TRBD1. V lost 2 bases and J lost 11; bases outside the gene matches: 13. Germline assignment: CDR1 SGHAT and CDR2 FQNNGV. The CDR3 sequence is 15 residues long. This CDR3 reads CASSLTTGGFNEQYF. The CDR3 DNA reads TGTGCCAGCAGCTTAACAACAGGGGGTTTCAATGAGCAGTACTTC.

This clonotype has only one observation. One end of the junction varies from germline; a read error may be responsible. The chain uses TRBV3-1 and TRBJ2-7; the D gene is possibly TRBD2 (6 bases). From germline, CDR1 is LGHDT and CDR2 YNNKEL (reference sequence). This CDR3 is 17 amino acids long. The CDR3 DNA is TGTGTCAGCAGCCAAGATAACGGAGGGGTTAACCTCTACGAGCAGTACTTC. This codes for CVSSQDNGGVNLYEQYF.

As to this clonotype: A much bigger clone sits one base away, suggesting this may be a read error. The chain couples TRBV29-1 to TRBJ2-1; 8 bases are a match to TRBD2. The CDR3 is made up of 14 amino acids. Germline V gives CDR1 SQVTM, CDR2 ANQGSEA. J gave up 12 bases and V 7 bases, and 17 bases lay outside the gene matches. As DNA, the CDR3 is TGCAGCGCCGGCGGCGCAAGCGGGAGAGACGTGCAGTTCTTC. Its protein is CSAGGASGRDVQFF.

The chain has TRBV5-1 and TRBJ2-5, with TRBD2 as a possible D gene (6 bases). This CDR3 has 16 residues. V lost 4 bases, J lost 1 base, and 17 bases lay in between. Germline V gene sequence: CDR1 SGHRS, CDR2 YFSETQ. CDR3 DNA: TGCGCCAGCAGCACCGGGAGTATAGGGGTCCAAGAGACCCAGTACTTC. Translated, it gives CASSTGSIGVQETQYF.

Only a few counts were recorded for this clonotype. V gene TRBV23-1 combines with J gene TRBJ2-3, with 8 nucleotides matching TRBD2. TRBV23-1 belongs to the ORF category, with a function that is uncertain. The length of the CDR3 is 17 residues. V lost 4 bases, J lost 2 bases, and 11 bases stayed unmatched. CDR3 sequence reads: CASSPTMAGGLTDTQYF. In DNA, the CDR3 is TGCGCCAGCAGTCCAACGATGGCGGGAGGCCTCACAGATACGCAGTATTTT.

This clonotype was observed at least ten times. The chain has TRBV5-1 and TRBJ1-6, with 7 positions matching TRBD1. Looked up from germline, CDR1 is SGHRS and CDR2 is YFSETQ. With 4 bases clipped from V and 6 bases from J, the junction kept 7 bases outside the gene matches. CDR3 length: 15 amino acids. CDR3: CASSASTGINSPLHF. The CDR3 DNA reads as TGCGCCAGCAGCGCCTCGACAGGGATTAATTCACCCCTCCACTTT.

V usage is TRBV7-9 and J usage is TRBJ2-1; D not resolved. Germline CDR1 reads SEHNR; CDR2 reads FQNEAQ (reference sequence). V gave up 2 bases and J gave up 8 bases, with 7 bases separating them. CDR3 length equals 12 residues. The CDR3 reads CASSLIKDEQFF. The CDR3 region has the DNA TGTGCCAGCAGCTTAATCAAGGATGAGCAGTTCTTC.

This chain uses TRBV5-4 with TRBJ1-2; a possible D gene is TRBD1 (5 bases). CDR1 is SGHNT and CDR2 is YYREEE in the germline V gene (reference sequence). This CDR3 has 17 residues. Trimming took off 2 bases at V and 13 bases at J, with 30 bases between the two ends. Here the CDR3 DNA reads TGTGCCAGCAGCTTTGGAGGTGGAGGACATTCCTCCCCGAGCCCCACCTTC. This encodes CASSFGGGGHSSPSPTF. Looking up the rest from reference TRBV5-4 and TRBJ1-2 gives the full variable domain: ETGVTQSPTHLIKTRGQQVTLRCSSQSGHNTVSWYQQALGQGPQFIFQYYREEENGRGNFPPRFSGLQFPNYSSELNVNALELDDSALYLCASSFGGGGHSSPSPTFGSGTRLTVV.

The rearrangement links TRBV7-2 to TRBJ2-2; 9 nucleotides line up with TRBD1. CDR1 and CDR2 from the germline V gene are SGHTA and FQGNSA. Unmatched junction bases numbered 4, after V lost 6 bases and J lost 5 bases. The CDR3 covers 14 residues. The CDR3 coding sequence is TGTGCCAGCAGTGGACAGGGGCGGACCGGGGAGCTGTTTTTT. Its translation is CASSGQGRTGELFF. The full variable domain, in which reference TRBV7-2 and TRBJ2-2 provide the parts outside the CDR3, is GAGVSQSPSNKVTEKGKDVELRCDPISGHTALYWYRQSLGQGLEFLIYFQGNSAPDKSGLPSDRFSAERTGGSVSTLTIQRTQQEDSAVYLCASSGQGRTGELFFGEGSRLTVL.

This clonotype was seen just once. V usage is TRBV20-1 and J usage is TRBJ2-5; D remains ambiguous. CDR1 DFQATT and CDR2 SNEGSKA come from the germline V gene (reference sequence). CDR3 size: 12 residues. V was shortened by 5 bases and J by 2 bases, with 9 bases between the two germline ends. The CDR3 DNA reads as TGCAGTGCTCCCTTCGTACAAGAGACCCAGTACTTC. Protein product: CSAPFVQETQYF.

As for this clonotype: This clone may be a read error of a much larger clone one base away. The chain uses TRBV12-3 or TRBV12-4 and TRBJ2-1; the match to TRBD2 covers 13 bases. The CDR3 loop spans 19 amino acids. V lost 5 bases, J lost 1 base, and 11 bases stayed unmatched. The CDR3 protein is CASSGTELAGGRSYNEQFF. Here the CDR3 DNA reads TGTGCCAGCAGTGGCACGGAACTAGCGGGAGGGCGGTCCTACAATGAGCAGTTCTTC.

On this clonotype: At one end, the junction sequence differs from germline, possibly due to a read error. This chain uses TRBV7-3 with TRBJ2-1; 15 bases align to TRBD2. CDR1 is SGHTA and CDR2 is FQGTGA in the germline V gene. The CDR3 sequence is 15 residues long. In nucleotides, the CDR3 is TGTCCCAGCAGTCGGACTAGCGGGGGGGCTAATGAGCAGTTCTTC. Its translation is CPSSRTSGGANEQFF.

V is TRBV5-5 and J is TRBJ1-2; no definite D call. Trimming left V 4 bases short and J 2 bases short, with 18 bases between. The CDR3 is 16 amino acids. Germline lookup yields CDR1 SGHKS and CDR2 YYEKEE (reference sequence). CDR3 DNA: TGTGCCAGCAGCAGGACGGACGTTAACCTCAACTATGGCTACACCTTC. It translates to CASSRTDVNLNYGYTF.

The chain is built from TRBV5-1 and TRBJ2-3, with TRBD1 matching over 8 bases. The germline gives CDR1 SGHRS, CDR2 YFSETQ. CDR3 size: 17 residues. The V and J ends lost 3 bases and 3 bases, in that order; junction bases with no gene match: 12. The CDR3 spells CASSWVPQGEGTDTQYF. Written as DNA, the CDR3 is TGCGCCAGCAGCTGGGTCCCACAGGGGGAAGGGACAGATACGCAGTATTTT.

The chain joins TRBV9 to TRBJ2-4, with TRBD2 identical over 9 bases. CDR1 SGDLS and CDR2 YYNGEE come from the germline V gene. The CDR3 contains 16 residues. Trimming cost V 3 bases and J 2 bases; bases outside gene matches: 6. The CDR3 protein is CASSARAGGTKNIQYF. The CDR3 DNA follows: TGTGCCAGCAGCGCCCGAGCGGGAGGTACCAAAAACATTCAGTACTTC.

In this sample, this clonotype turned up a few times. The CDR3 loop is CASSESRVIGGEQFF. In DNA form, the CDR3 reads TGTGCCAGCAGTGAATCGAGGGTTATAGGTGGTGAGCAGTTCTTC. This sequence joins TRBV25-1 and TRBJ2-1; perhaps TRBD2 as D (5 bases). This CDR3 comprises 15 residues. V dropped 1 base and J dropped 9 bases, with 16 bases sitting between them. Germline V gives CDR1 MGHDK, CDR2 SYGVNS.

The chain uses TRBV12-3 or TRBV12-4 and TRBJ1-1; TRBD1 is a possible D gene (5 bases). V shed 2 bases and J shed 4 bases, with 8 bases lying between them. The CDR3 extends over 13 amino acids. The chain's CDR3 is CASSLYGGTEAFF. For the CDR3, the DNA is TGTGCCAGCAGTTTATACGGGGGCACTGAAGCTTTCTTT.

CDR3 DNA: TGTGCCAGCAGCAGTCGCGGGACTGGGCAAAAAGGCTACACCTTC. This encodes CASSSRGTGQKGYTF. The V and J genes are TRBV3-1 and TRBJ1-2, with D possibly TRBD1 on 5 matching bases. The length of the CDR3 is 15 residues. Trimming removed 5 bases from V and 8 bases from J, with 21 bases in between. Germline V gene data show CDR1 as LGHDT and CDR2 as YNNKEL (reference sequence).

This clonotype was detected only a few times. The rearrangement uses TRBV6-2 or TRBV6-3 and TRBJ2-5, with unresolved D. CDR1 and CDR2 (germline): MNHEY, SVGEGT. The CDR3 is made up of 13 amino acids. The ends were cut back, 2 bases at V and 5 bases at J, with 9 bases in the middle. CDR3 loop: CASSYNDRETQYF. The CDR3 DNA sequence: TGTGCCAGCAGTTACAACGACCGGGAGACCCAGTACTTC.

CDR3: CASSHYTGELFF. CDR3 in DNA: TGTGCCAGCAGCCACTACACCGGGGAGCTGTTTTTT. The rearrangement uses TRBV7-3 and TRBJ2-2; D is unclear. The CDR3 loop spans 12 amino acids. Germline V CDR1 and CDR2: SGHTA, FQGTGA. The V end lost 5 bases, the J end lost 3 bases, and 4 bases lay between the germline ends.

This chain joins TRBV20-1 and TRBJ1-6; 7 positions agree with TRBD1. Germline loops: CDR1 DFQATT, CDR2 SNEGSKA (reference sequence). CDR3 size: 15 residues. After removal of 1 base from V and 4 bases from J, the junction contained 4 bases not matched to a gene. CDR3 loop: CSARAGGDYNSPLHF. The CDR3 DNA reads TGCAGTGCTAGAGCAGGGGGGGATTATAATTCACCCCTCCACTTT.

This clonotype occurred a few times. The chain employs TRBV12-3 or TRBV12-4 and TRBJ1-6; perhaps TRBD1 as D (6 bases). Trimming pared 4 bases from V and 6 bases from J, leaving 10 bases between. The CDR3 length is 14 residues. The CDR3 reads CASSSTGSNSPLHF. The CDR3 DNA sequence: TGTGCCAGCAGTTCGACAGGCTCTAATTCACCCCTCCACTTT.

DNA for the CDR3: TGTGCCAGCAGCCTCTTAGGCGCCGAGCAGTACTTC. It is translated as CASSLLGAEQYF. The V and J genes are TRBV7-8 and TRBJ2-5; no definite D call. The J call is uncertain, as TRBJ2-7 better fits the DNA end. This CDR3 has 12 amino acids. Germline values: CDR1 SGHVS, CDR2 FQNEAQ.

This clonotype showed up just a few times. The V and J genes are TRBV27 and TRBJ1-2, with unresolved D. Trimming left V 7 bases short and J 8 bases short, with 11 bases between. This CDR3 has 11 residues. Germline CDR1 reads MNHEY; CDR2 reads SMNVEV (reference sequence). CDR3 amino acids: CASKETGGYTF. The CDR3 DNA sequence: TGTGCCAGCAAGGAGACTGGAGGCTACACCTTC.